This T cell receptor (beta chain) was documented in a study of blood T cell repertoires in COVID-19. Study-level information: Whether acute or convalescent, the COVID-19 samples came from the United States, Italy and Spain. Nucleic acid was either cDNA or gDNA, and it came from T cells, B-cell-depleted T cells, or PBMCs.

As processed by the authors: It was from reference gene primer amplification that nucleated cell counts were estimated. The repertoire was sequenced with immunoSEQ multiplex PCR; TCRdb's copy has only in-frame clones and lacks some. V, J and clone size reflect that table, while D and trimming were determined from the DNA. The repertoire includes fewer than 200,000 clones, over 80% of them detected once, and about 5% sits in the top ten. The receptor was isolated from a woman in her forties or fifties with acute or convalescent COVID-19. The material sequenced was peripheral blood.

CDR3 nucleotide sequence: TGTGCCAGCAGGGGGACAGGACTGAATGGAAACACCATATATTTT. It translates to CASRGTGLNGNTIYF. This chain links TRBV6-6 with TRBJ1-3, with 8 bases that match TRBD1. Germline lookup yields CDR1 MNHNY and CDR2 SVGAGI (reference sequence). The CDR3 runs to 15 residues. Losses at the gene ends were 6 bases for V and 3 bases for J; bases not matched to a gene: 7.